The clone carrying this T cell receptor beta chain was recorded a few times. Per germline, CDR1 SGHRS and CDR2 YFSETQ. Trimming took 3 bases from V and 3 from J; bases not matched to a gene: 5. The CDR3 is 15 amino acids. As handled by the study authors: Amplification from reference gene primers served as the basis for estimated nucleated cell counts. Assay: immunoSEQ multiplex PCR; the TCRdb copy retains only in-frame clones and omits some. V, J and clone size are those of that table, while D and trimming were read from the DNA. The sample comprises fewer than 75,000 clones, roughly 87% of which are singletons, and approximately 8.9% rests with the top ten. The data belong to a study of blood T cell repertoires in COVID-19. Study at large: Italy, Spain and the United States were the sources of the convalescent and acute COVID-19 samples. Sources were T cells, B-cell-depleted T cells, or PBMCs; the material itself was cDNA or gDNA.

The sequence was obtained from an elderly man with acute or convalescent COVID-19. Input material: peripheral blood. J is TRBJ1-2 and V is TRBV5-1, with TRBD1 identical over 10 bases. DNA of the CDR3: TGCGCCAGCAGCTGGGGGACAGGGGAGGACTATGGCTACACCTTC. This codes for CASSWGTGEDYGYTF.